The 28 T cell receptor delta chains reported below all come from one sample, sequenced in a study of delta chains in infants with herpesvirus infections. PBMC RNA was reverse transcribed using gamma-chain- and delta-chain-specific primers. TCRdb reanalysed the RT-PCR reads via CATT. This table has some 1,500 delta-chain clones, roughly 30% appearing once. The source material was peripheral blood, sampled at time point 1 of longitudinal follow-up. All receptors derive from a human donor who was a Ugandan infant, either HIV-exposed or HIV-unexposed (not recorded which).

This clone has just a few counts. V usage is TRDV2 and J usage is TRDJ1; 8 bases are shared with TRDD3. CDR1 and CDR2 (germline): GEAIGNYY, EKD. The CDR3 consists of 15 residues. After removal of 5 bases from V and 0 bases from J, the junction contained 7 bases not matched to a gene. The CDR3 reads CACVLGDRYTDKLIF. The CDR3 region has the DNA TGTGCCTGTGTTCTGGGGGACCGGTACACCGATAAACTCATCTTT.

The chain is built from TRDV1 and TRDJ1, with D maybe TRDD2 (6 bases). This CDR3 has 22 amino acids. Trimming took off 0 bases at V and 0 bases at J, with 29 bases between the two ends. CDR1 TSWWSYY and CDR2 QGS come from the germline V gene. CDR3 region: CALGELKKLPPYLAWYTDKLIF. CDR3 nucleotides: TGTGCTCTTGGGGAACTAAAAAAGCTTCCTCCTTACTTAGCCTGGTACACCGATAAACTCATCTTT.

The chain couples TRDV2 to TRDJ3; TRDD3 matches at 7 bases. Germline CDR1 reads GEAIGNYY; CDR2 reads EKD. Trimming took 0 bases from V and 1 from J; bases not matched to a gene: 8. The length of the CDR3 is 19 residues. The CDR3 nucleotides are TGTGCCTGTGACACCGGGGGGATTCCTCTTTCCTGGGACACCCGACAGATGTTTTTC. Amino acids: CACDTGGIPLSWDTRQMFF.

The chain recombines TRDV1 with TRDJ1; 11 nucleotides agree with TRDD3. The CDR3 totals 20 residues. Germline V lookup: CDR1 TSWWSYY, CDR2 QGS. V was pared by 1 base and J by 0 bases, with 13 bases of the junction left unmatched. Here the CDR3 DNA reads TGTGCTCTTGGGGAACACTGCGTACTGGGGGATATGTCGTACACCGATAAACTCATCTTT. Protein: CALGEHCVLGDMSYTDKLIF.

This clone came up a few times. This sequence joins TRDV1 and TRDJ1; 10 nucleotides align to TRDD3. Germline V gene data show CDR1 as TSWWSYY and CDR2 as QGS. There are 18 residues in the CDR3. Trimming at V came to 1 base and at J to 7 bases, leaving 15 bases not matched to a gene. The DNA of the CDR3 is TGTGCTCTTGGGGAACGTTCCCCCTACTGGGGGATTACTTGTAAACTCATCTTT. This sequence encodes CALGERSPYWGITCKLIF.

This clone rates as large (0.1 to 1%). The chain has TRDV1 and TRDJ1; TRDD3 agrees at 9 bases. J was trimmed by 0 bases and V by 1 base; bases with no gene match: 15. This CDR3 has 20 amino acids. CDR1 and CDR2 (germline): TSWWSYY, QGS. Here the CDR3 DNA reads TGTGCTCTTGGGGAACCTACTCTACGACTGGGGGACCCGTACACCGATAAACTCATCTTT. This gives the protein CALGEPTLRLGDPYTDKLIF.

The chain employs TRDV3 and TRDJ1, with TRDD3 matching 11 bases. The CDR3 has 20 amino acids. V dropped 3 bases and J dropped 4; count of bases not matched to a gene: 25. Per the germline V gene, CDR1 is TVYSNPD and CDR2 is GDNSRS (reference sequence). In DNA form, the CDR3 reads TGTGCCTTCGTTCCCCCCCCTCGCTTACTGGGGGATAGGATAGGCGATAAACTCATCTTT. Encoded protein: CAFVPPPRLLGDRIGDKLIF. The full variable domain, in which reference TRDV3 and TRDJ1 provide the parts outside the CDR3, is CDKVTQSSPDQTVASGSEVVLLCTYDTVYSNPDLFWYRIRPDYSFQFVFYGDNSRSEGADFTQGRFSVKHILTQKAFHLVISPVRTEDSATYYCAFVPPPRLLGDRIGDKLIFGKGTRVTVEP.

The V call is TRDV2, the J call TRDJ3, with TRDD3 identical over 10 bases. The CDR3 extends over 20 amino acids. Unmatched junction bases numbered 7, after V lost 0 bases and J lost 0 bases. Germline-derived CDR1 and CDR2 are GEAIGNYY and EKD. The CDR3 DNA reads as TGTGCCTGTGACACCCTGGGGGATAAAAGCAGCTCCTGGGACACCCGACAGATGTTTTTC. Translating it yields CACDTLGDKSSSWDTRQMFF.

The chain is built from TRDV2 and TRDJ1, with 10 bases that match TRDD3. This CDR3 is built from 15 residues. The germline CDR1 and CDR2 sequences are GEAIGNYY and EKD. The ends lost 3 bases at V and 1 base at J; junction bases unmatched: 4. In nucleotides, the CDR3 is TGTGCCTGTGACGGGGTGGGGGATACCACCGATAAACTCATCTTT. This translates into CACDGVGDTTDKLIF.

V usage is TRDV1 and J usage is TRDJ1; weak D call: TRDD2 (6 bases). With 0 bases removed from V and 3 bases from J, the gap between germline ends came to 23 bases. The CDR3 length is 19 residues. In germline, CDR1 is TSWWSYY, CDR2 QGS. In DNA form, the CDR3 reads TGTGCTCTTGGGGAACTAAGATCCTACGTCGGCATGGGCTCCGATAAACTCATCTTT. Its translation: CALGELRSYVGMGSDKLIF.

This clone was counted a few times. The chain carries TRDV1 and TRDJ1, with D tentatively TRDD2 (5 bases). The CDR3 covers 18 residues. The V end was cut by 4 bases, the J end by 0 bases, with 21 bases between. Germline-derived CDR1 and CDR2 are TSWWSYY and QGS. This chain's CDR3 is CALGGPAFDAPYTDKLIF. The DNA for the CDR3 is TGTGCTCTTGGGGGGCCGGCCTTCGATGCCCCATACACCGATAAACTCATCTTT.

The gene calls are TRDV1 and TRDJ1, with 12 bases fitting TRDD3. With V trimmed by 4 bases and J by 1 base, 19 bases remained unmatched. Germline V gene data show CDR1 as TSWWSYY and CDR2 as QGS. This CDR3 spans 21 amino acids. The CDR3 spells CALGVHSLTGGYPSFTDKLIF. In DNA, the CDR3 is TGTGCTCTTGGGGTCCATTCCTTAACTGGGGGATACCCCTCCTTCACCGATAAACTCATCTTT.

This clone occurred a few times. V gene TRDV1 combines with J gene TRDJ1; 8 bases agree with TRDD3. V lost 0 bases to trimming and J lost 5 bases; unmatched junction nucleotides: 17. The CDR3 contains 19 residues. Germline CDR1 and CDR2: TSWWSYY and QGS. The CDR3 DNA follows: TGTGCTCTTGGGGAACTAGAGGGCCCGGGGGATAAAGGTGTAGATAAACTCATCTTT. Residues: CALGELEGPGDKGVDKLIF.

Concerning this clone: A clone one base away is much larger, so this may be a read error. The J gene is TRDJ1, the V gene TRDV1; 12 bases are shared with TRDD3. V lost 2 bases to trimming and J lost 3 bases; unmatched junction nucleotides: 28. Germline V gene data show CDR1 as TSWWSYY and CDR2 as QGS. This CDR3 region has 24 residues. Here the CDR3 reads CALGESQVFAICYWGIPNPDKLIF. DNA of the CDR3: TGTGCTCTTGGGGAATCTCAAGTCTTCGCCATCTGTTACTGGGGGATACCGAACCCCGATAAACTCATCTTT.

This clone was detected only a few times. The chain employs TRDV1 and TRDJ1; 11 positions agree with TRDD3. The germline V gene has CDR1 TSWWSYY and CDR2 QGS. This CDR3 comprises 25 residues. The V and J ends lost 0 bases and 0 bases, in that order; junction bases with no gene match: 27. CDR3 amino acids: CALGELGKARLEGYWGINYTDKLIF. The DNA of the CDR3 is TGTGCTCTTGGGGAACTAGGTAAAGCGCGACTGGAGGGTTACTGGGGGATAAATTACACCGATAAACTCATCTTT.

The chain joins TRDV1 to TRDJ1, with 9 bases matching TRDD3. V lost 2 bases, J lost 0 bases, and 19 bases stayed unmatched. The CDR3 is 21 amino acids. The germline gives CDR1 TSWWSYY, CDR2 QGS. CDR3 nucleotide sequence: TGTGCTCTTGGGGAAGTGCCCCGGACTGGGGGAAACGTCCGATACACCGATAAACTCATCTTT. It codes for CALGEVPRTGGNVRYTDKLIF.

This clone was detected a few times. The chain carries TRDV1 and TRDJ1; TRDD3 is a possible D gene (8 bases). Trimming shortened V by 1 base and J by 1 base, and 37 bases separated the two germline ends. CDR3 length: 24 residues. Germline loops: CDR1 TSWWSYY, CDR2 QGS. The DNA for the CDR3 is TGTGCTCTTGGGGAACCCTTACGCCGTTCCTACGTCCCTGGGGGAAGAGGGGGCACCGATAAACTCATCTTT. It yields the protein CALGEPLRRSYVPGGRGGTDKLIF.

V gene TRDV1 combines with J gene TRDJ1; the match to TRDD3 covers 10 bases. The CDR3 has 19 residues. After removal of 2 bases from V and 0 bases from J, the junction contained 12 bases not matched to a gene. Germline-derived CDR1 and CDR2 are TSWWSYY and QGS. The DNA for the CDR3 is TGTGCTCTTGGGGAAACGTGCACGAGACTGGGGGATTACACCGATAAACTCATCTTT. This codes for CALGETCTRLGDYTDKLIF.

The table lists this clone with a few counts. The rearrangement uses TRDV1 and TRDJ1; tentative D call: TRDD3 (5 bases). Looked up from germline, CDR1 is TSWWSYY and CDR2 is QGS. With 2 bases removed from V and 2 bases from J, the gap between germline ends came to 30 bases. The CDR3 spans 21 residues. CDR3 sequence: CALGESGPGRKALDWTDKLIF. CDR3 nucleotide sequence: TGTGCTCTTGGGGAAAGCGGTCCGGGGAGAAAGGCCCTGGATTGGACCGATAAACTCATCTTT.

With regard to this clone: A read error is possible here, since a much larger clone lies one base away. The chain combines TRDV1 with TRDJ1, with D perhaps TRDD2 or TRDD3 (8 bases each). CDR3 length: 25 residues. From germline, CDR1 is TSWWSYY and CDR2 QGS. CDR3 sequence reads: CARGIYPLPTYGLGDRQRYTDKLIF. In DNA form, the CDR3 reads TGTGCTCGTGGGATCTACCCGCTTCCTACATATGGGCTGGGGGACCGTCAAAGGTACACCGATAAACTCATCTTT.

This clone was seen a single time. This sequence joins TRDV1 and TRDJ1, with 11 bases lining up with TRDD3. CDR1 and CDR2 (germline): TSWWSYY, QGS. The CDR3 is 24 amino acids. The junction had 32 bases not matched to a gene; V was cut back by 2 bases and J by 6 bases. The CDR3 DNA reads as TGTGCTCTTGGGGAAAAACCTTCACCTTACTCTCTACTGGGGGATATAGGGGGAGCGAATAAACTCATCTTT. As protein: CALGEKPSPYSLLGDIGGANKLIF.

The V call is TRDV1, the J call TRDJ1, with D hard to call. The ends were cut back, 1 base at V and 4 bases at J, with 16 bases in the middle. This CDR3 spans 16 amino acids. Germline CDR1 TSWWSYY, CDR2 QGS. The CDR3 DNA reads TGTGCTCTTGGGGAACAGGGAGACGAGCCAGACGATAAACTCATCTTT. Its translation: CALGEQGDEPDDKLIF.

This clone rates as large. This chain uses TRDV3 with TRDJ1, with D unresolved. Germline CDR1 TVYSNPD, CDR2 GDNSRS (reference sequence). This CDR3 spans 15 amino acids. Trimming removed 4 bases at V and 1 base at J, with 19 bases between. Written as DNA, the CDR3 is TGTGCCTCCTCCGGGGCCTCCCCATTCACCGATAAACTCATCTTT. Amino acid sequence: CASSGASPFTDKLIF. Filled out from reference TRDV3 and TRDJ1, the complete variable domain reads CDKVTQSSPDQTVASGSEVVLLCTYDTVYSNPDLFWYRIRPDYSFQFVFYGDNSRSEGADFTQGRFSVKHILTQKAFHLVISPVRTEDSATYYCASSGASPFTDKLIFGKGTRVTVEP.

Relative to its sample, this clone is large (0.1 to 1%). The chain joins TRDV1 to TRDJ1; D may be TRDD2 or TRDD3 (8 bases each). The length of the CDR3 is 25 residues. Trimming left V 5 bases short and J 0 bases short, with 43 bases between. Germline CDR1 reads TSWWSYY; CDR2 reads QGS. CDR3 DNA sequence: TGTGCTCTTGGGATCTACCCGCTTCCTACATATGGGCTGGGGGACCGTCAAAGGTACACCGATAAACTCATCTTT. Translating gives CALGIYPLPTYGLGDRQRYTDKLIF.

A note on this clone: Its ends do not fully match the called genes, so a read error is possible. The chain carries TRDV1 and TRDJ1; no firm D call. The CDR3 runs to 17 residues. Germline lookup yields CDR1 TSWWSYY and CDR2 QGS. The CDR3 spells CALVGPLNLYSYDELIF. Written as DNA, the CDR3 is TGTGCTCTTGTCGGACCTCTAAACCTTTATTCGTACGATGAACTCATCTTT.

This clone showed up just a few times. The chain carries TRDV2 and TRDJ1, with 13 bases matching TRDD3. Germline CDR1 and CDR2: GEAIGNYY and EKD. CDR3 length equals 19 residues. After removal of 7 bases from V and 0 bases from J, the junction contained 16 bases not matched to a gene. This CDR3 reads CACRVARTGGYEYTDKLIF. The DNA for the CDR3 is TGTGCCTGCCGTGTGGCGCGTACTGGGGGATACGAGTACACCGATAAACTCATCTTT.

The chain carries TRDV1 and TRDJ1; D is undetermined. Germline V CDR1 and CDR2: TSWWSYY, QGS. The CDR3 extends over 14 amino acids. The V end was cut by 5 bases, the J end by 3 bases, with 13 bases between. The CDR3 here is CALGPPSGSDKLIF. CDR3 sequence (DNA): TGTGCTCTTGGGCCACCATCCGGGTCCGATAAACTCATCTTT.

For this clone: A read error may explain this, as a much larger clone is one base away. V is TRAV38-2/DV8 and J is TRDJ4; 7 bases match TRDD2. The CDR3 is 20 residues long. Germline V lookup: CDR1 TSESDYY, CDR2 QEAYKQQN. V dropped 2 bases and J dropped 7; count of bases not matched to a gene: 29. The CDR3 nucleotides are TGTGCTTATAGGAGTGGTCTTCCTATACTCAGATTACCACCCTCGGAACACCTGATCTTT. This encodes CAYRSGLPILRLPPSEHLIF.